Listed below are T cell receptor beta chains from one sample, sequenced in a study of T cell changes during pregnancy in multiple sclerosis. Assay: immunoSEQ multiplex PCR; the TCRdb copy retains only in-frame clones and omits some. The table has over 45,000 clones, 75% to 90% seen once. Material: peripheral blood, obtained after pregnancy. The origin of the receptors is a female donor with multiple sclerosis, enrolled in a pregnancy study. The CDR3 runs from the conserved cysteine through the conserved F or W. The D gene is left open where the match is weak. Size values are once, few and many counts, or a class for expanded clones, and some rows have none.

TRBD2,16,NA,TRBV28,TRBJ2-1,TGTGCCAGCACCCCGGGAGGTGGCGGGGGGGCCCATCAGCAGTTCTTC,CASTPGGGGGAHQQFF
TRBD1,14,NA,TRBV5-4,TRBJ2-5,TGTGCCAGCAGCTTGTTTCGGGACAGAGAGACCCAGTACTTC,CASSLFRDRETQYF
NA,15,NA,TRBV5-4,TRBJ2-5,TGTGCCAGCAGCTTCGGGGGAGCGCTGGTAGAGACCCAGTACTTC,CASSFGGALVETQYF
NA,14,once,TRBV15,TRBJ1-4,TGTGCCACCAGCAGAGTTGGGCAAGGTGAAAAACTGTTTTTT,CATSRVGQGEKLFF
TRBD2,15,NA,TRBV15,TRBJ2-5,TGTGCCACCAGCAGAGGGGCGAGGGGAGGGGAGACCCAGTACTTC,CATSRGARGGETQYF
TRBD1,14,NA,TRBV2,TRBJ1-1,TGTGCCAGCCGAACCGGGACAGGGGGTTTTGAAGCTTTCTTT,CASRTGTGGFEAFF
NA,16,NA,TRBV10-1,TRBJ1-1,TGCGCCAGCAGTGAGTCGACGGGCAGGGGGAACACTGAAGCTTTCTTT,CASSESTGRGNTEAFF
NA,13,NA,TRBV10-3,TRBJ1-1,TGTGCCATCGGCCAGGGAAGTTGGACTGAAGCTTTCTTT,CAIGQGSWTEAFF
TRBD1,13,NA,TRBV2,TRBJ2-1,TGTGCCAGCACGGGACAGATGTACAATGAGCAGTTCTTC,CASTGQMYNEQFF
NA,16,NA,TRBV5-4,TRBJ2-1,TGTGCCAGCAGCTTGGACGACGGGGTGATATACAATGAGCAGTTCTTC,CASSLDDGVIYNEQFF
NA,13,NA,TRBV10-3,TRBJ2-7,TGTGCCATCAGCAGGGAAAGATTTGGGGAGCAGTACTTC,CAISRERFGEQYF
TRBD1,14,NA,TRBV9,TRBJ2-3,TGTGCCTCCAACCGGGACAGGGGATTAGATACGCAGTATTTT,CASNRDRGLDTQYF
NA,15,NA,TRBV5-1,TRBJ1-1,TGCGCCAGCAGCTTGGGGGGTACAGGAAACACTGAAGCTTTCTTT,CASSLGGTGNTEAFF
NA,12,NA,TRBV28,TRBJ1-2,TGTGCCAGCGCCCTACGGGACTATGGCTACACCTTC,CASALRDYGYTF
TRBD2,17,once,TRBV13,TRBJ2-5,TGTGCCAGCAGCCTAGGACTAGCGCGCCTGGGAGAGGAGACCCAGTACTTC,CASSLGLARLGEETQYF
TRBD1,12,NA,TRBV28,TRBJ1-2,TGTGCCAGCGTCAGGGGGCGTAGTGGCTACACCTTC,CASVRGRSGYTF
TRBD1,14,NA,TRBV27,TRBJ1-4,TGTGCCAGCAGGCGGGACAGACTTAATGAAAAACTGTTTTTT,CASRRDRLNEKLFF
NA,14,NA,TRBV14,TRBJ2-1,TGTGCCAGCAGCCAAGAGGATTACGAGACAGAGCAGTTCTTC,CASSQEDYETEQFF
NA,15,NA,TRBV27,TRBJ1-5,TGTGCCAGCAGTTTAAATCGGGTCGGGAGTCAGCCCCAGCATTTT,CASSLNRVGSQPQHF
NA,13,NA,TRBV2,TRBJ1-1,TGTGCCAGCAGGGGGGAGGGGAACACTGAAGCTTTCTTT,CASRGEGNTEAFF
TRBD2,14,NA,TRBV5-1,TRBJ2-2,TGCGCCAGCAGCCCCGGGGGGGAGACCGGGGAGCTGTTTTTT,CASSPGGETGELFF
TRBD2,19,NA,TRBV27,TRBJ2-1,TGTGCCAGCAGTTTATATTGGTCGCCTAGCGGGGGGCGGTACAATGAGCAGTTCTTC,CASSLYWSPSGGRYNEQFF
TRBD1,14,NA,TRBV6-5,TRBJ1-2,TGTGCCAGCAGTTATGCGCGCCAGGGGGATGGCTACACCTTC,CASSYARQGDGYTF
TRBD2,18,NA,TRBV2,TRBJ2-7,TGTGCCAGCAGCCCAAAACCGCTTCTAGCGGGGGGGCTTAGCGAGCAGTACTTC,CASSPKPLLAGGLSEQYF
NA,16,NA,TRBV7-2,TRBJ1-2,TGTGCCAGCAGCCGACAGGCGGCGAGTAGTAACTATGGCTACACCTTC,CASSRQAASSNYGYTF
NA,15,NA,TRBV6-5,TRBJ1-6,TGTGCCAGCAGTCGCCTGCGGGGATTCGGTTCACCCCTCCACTTT,CASSRLRGFGSPLHF
TRBD1,12,NA,TRBV2,TRBJ2-7,TGTGCCACGGGACAGGGCGTTACGGAGCAGTACTTC,CATGQGVTEQYF
TRBD1,14,NA,TRBV7-8,TRBJ1-2,TGTGCCAGCAGCCCAGGGGGACAGGGCTATGGCTACACCTTC,CASSPGGQGYGYTF
NA,15,NA,TRBV28,TRBJ2-5,TGTGCCAGCAGTTTAGGGACAACGTACCAAGAGACCCAGTACTTC,CASSLGTTYQETQYF
NA,11,few,TRBV30,TRBJ1-1,TGTGCCTGGAGTCCCGGGACTTGGGCTTTCTTT,CAWSPGTWAFF
NA,14,NA,TRBV5-6,TRBJ1-6,TGTGCCAGCAGCTTGTGGCACTATAATTCACCCCTCCACTTT,CASSLWHYNSPLHF
TRBD1,15,NA,TRBV9,TRBJ1-2,TGTGCCAGCAGCGTAGGATCGGGACAGGGAAATGGCTACACCTTC,CASSVGSGQGNGYTF
NA,13,NA,TRBV19,TRBJ1-1,TGTGCCAGTAGTATCGGCGGGAACACTGAAGCTTTCTTT,CASSIGGNTEAFF
NA,15,once,TRBV5-1,TRBJ2-1,TGCGCCAGCAGCTTGGCCTACGGGACTGACAATGAGCAGTTCTTC,CASSLAYGTDNEQFF
TRBD1,19,NA,TRBV4-2,TRBJ1-5,TGTGCCAGCAGCCAAGAAGGTGGACAGGGGGCTCCAGGCAATCAGCCCCAGCATTTT,CASSQEGGQGAPGNQPQHF
TRBD1,13,NA,TRBV6-1,TRBJ1-3,TGTGCCAGCAGCGAACAGGGGAAGGACACCATATATTTT,CASSEQGKDTIYF